This T cell receptor beta chain was sequenced during a study of blood T cell repertoires in COVID-19. No more than 2 weeks before study entry, exposed participants had met a case of COVID-19. Germline CDR1 SGDLS, CDR2 YYNGEE. This CDR3 is 19 amino acids long. V was pared by 2 bases and J by 0 bases, with 10 bases of the junction left unmatched. Produced via immunoSEQ multiplex PCR; TCRdb's table is partial and in-frame only. Counted here are roughly 200,000 clones, 84% occurring once; the ten biggest clones make up around 2.9%. This sequence joins TRBV9 and TRBJ2-6; TRBD1 agrees at 8 bases. Sequenced sample: PBMCs or T cells enriched from blood (not recorded which). The sequence was collected from a woman aged 30 to 39 who had been exposed to COVID-19. For the CDR3, the DNA is TGTGCCAGCAGCGTGTATCGGACAGGGTCTTACTCTGGGGCCAACGTCCTGACTTTC. Translation: CASSVYRTGSYSGANVLTF.